The 22 T cell receptor beta chains reported below all come from one sample, sequenced in a study of shared clonotypes between healthy human individuals. Method: immunoSEQ multiplex PCR; TCRdb's copy keeps in-frame clones and lacks some. This sample has 850,000 to 1,100,000 clones, with roughly 80% found just once. The sequencing sample was made of memory CD4+ T cells from PBMCs. Regarding subset: CD45RA-negative fraction. These receptors all come from a man aged 18 to 30 in good health. Some clones in this sample may be carry-over from other donors' samples.

The V and J genes are TRBV5-4 and TRBJ2-1, with TRBD2 as a possible D gene (7 bases). V gave up 4 bases and J gave up 4 bases, with 18 bases separating them. This CDR3 region has 16 residues. CDR1 is SGHNT, CDR2 YYREEE, per germline (reference sequence). This CDR3 reads CASSQGGEDFYNEQFF. CDR3 DNA sequence: TGTGCCAGCAGCCAAGGGGGGGAAGACTTTTACAATGAGCAGTTCTTC.

The chain carries TRBV5-4 and TRBJ2-7; 10 bases are shared with TRBD2. The germline CDR1 and CDR2 sequences are SGHNT and YYREEE (reference sequence). V was pared by 1 base and J by 1 base, with 14 bases of the junction left unmatched. The CDR3 is 19 residues long. Written as DNA, the CDR3 is TGTGCCAGCAGCTTGTACGGGCTAGCGGGAGTAGGGCGATCCTACGAGCAGTACTTC. Translated, it gives CASSLYGLAGVGRSYEQYF.

The chain is built from TRBV28 and TRBJ2-1; 10 positions match TRBD1. This CDR3 region has 15 residues. Per germline, CDR1 MDHEN and CDR2 SYDVKM. Trimming removed 3 bases from V and 7 bases from J; junction bases left unmatched: 6. CDR3 in DNA: TGTGCCAGCAGTTTGGGACAGGGGAAGCGGAATGAGCAGTTCTTC. As protein: CASSLGQGKRNEQFF. Combining the CDR3 with reference TRBV28 and TRBJ2-1 gives the whole variable domain DVKVTQSSRYLVKRTGEKVFLECVQDMDHENMFWYRQDPGLGLRLIYFSYDVKMKEKGDIPEGYSVSREKKERFSLILESASTNQTSMYLCASSLGQGKRNEQFFGPGTRLTVL.

The sample holds one count of this clone. This chain connects TRBV28 to TRBJ1-2; TRBD1 matches at 10 bases. The germline V gene has CDR1 MDHEN and CDR2 SYDVKM. The CDR3 contains 13 residues. With V trimmed by 2 bases and J by 7 bases, 1 base remained unmatched. The CDR3: CASSLDRGLGYTF. The CDR3 DNA is TGTGCCAGCAGTTTAGACAGGGGGCTTGGCTACACCTTC.

This chain uses TRBV6-5 with TRBJ1-2, with D hard to call. This CDR3 is built from 14 residues. CDR1 is MNHEY and CDR2 is SVGAGI in the germline V gene. The V end lost 5 bases, the J end lost 2 bases, and 12 bases lay between the germline ends. The CDR3 DNA follows: TGTGCCAGCAGTGAAACGGACCTCAACTATGGCTACACCTTC. Translated, it gives CASSETDLNYGYTF.

This chain joins TRBV5-4 and TRBJ2-7; D might be TRBD2 (6 bases). Germline CDR1 reads SGHNT; CDR2 reads YYREEE (reference sequence). This CDR3 contains 15 residues. Between the trimmed V and J ends, which lost 4 bases and 0 bases, there was a span of 14 bases. The chain's CDR3 is CASSHRDGSSYEQYF. The DNA of the CDR3 is TGTGCCAGCAGCCACCGGGACGGGAGCTCCTACGAGCAGTACTTC.

The chain combines TRBV7-9 with TRBJ2-5; a weak D match, TRBD1 (8 bases). The CDR3 has 16 residues. V was pared by 8 bases and J by 5 bases, with 24 bases between. Germline CDR1 is SEHNR and CDR2 is FQNEAQ (reference sequence). The CDR3 DNA sequence: TGTGCCAGCTATGGTTACAGGGGGGAGGGCCCGGAGACCCAGTACTTC. As protein: CASYGYRGEGPETQYF.

The chain is built from TRBV2 and TRBJ2-3, with no clear D. The CDR3 has 10 amino acids. V was trimmed by 4 bases and J by 8 bases, leaving 4 bases between them. Germline values: CDR1 SNHLY, CDR2 FYNNEI. The CDR3 region is CASSAGTQYF. CDR3 bases: TGTGCCAGCAGTGCGGGTACGCAGTATTTT. Combining the CDR3 with reference TRBV2 and TRBJ2-3 gives the whole variable domain EPEVTQTPSHQVTQMGQEVILRCVPISNHLYFYWYRQILGQKVEFLVSFYNNEISEKSEIFDDQFSVERPDGSNFTLKIRSTKLEDSAMYFCASSAGTQYFGPGTRLTVL.

This clone was detected only a few times. The chain recombines TRBV12-5 with TRBJ1-1; 10 bases map to TRBD1. Per the germline V gene, CDR1 is LGHNT and CDR2 is FRNRAP. The CDR3 loop spans 14 amino acids. Unmatched junction bases numbered 3, after V lost 4 bases and J lost 4 bases. Written as DNA, the CDR3 is TGTGCTAGTGGTTCCCGGACAGGGGGCACTGAAGCTTTCTTT. It translates to CASGSRTGGTEAFF.

V usage is TRBV6-6 and J usage is TRBJ2-1, with 12 bases fitting TRBD2. This CDR3 is 16 amino acids long. V shed 6 bases, J shed 7 bases, and the junction held 10 bases outside the gene matches. Germline CDR1 MNHNY, CDR2 SVGAGI (reference sequence). The CDR3 sequence is CASSDNRLAGENEQFF. The CDR3 DNA is TGTGCCAGCAGCGATAATCGACTAGCGGGAGAGAATGAGCAGTTCTTC.

This chain uses TRBV4-2 with TRBJ2-2; D is uncertain. Trimming took 5 bases from V and 6 from J, leaving 19 bases between them. In germline, CDR1 is LGHNA, CDR2 YNFKEQ. This CDR3 comprises 16 residues. The CDR3 DNA reads TGTGCCAGCAGCACGAAGTCAACTACCGCCCCCGGGGAGCTGTTTTTT. It codes for CASSTKSTTAPGELFF.

The chain links TRBV28 to TRBJ1-2; D might be TRBD1 (6 bases). CDR3 length: 15 amino acids. The germline CDR1 and CDR2 sequences are MDHEN and SYDVKM. V shed 6 bases and J shed 1 base, with 15 bases lying between them. The CDR3 DNA sequence: TGTGCCAGCAGGGGGGGGCACAGGATTAACTATGGCTACACCTTC. Protein sequence: CASRGGHRINYGYTF.

This sequence joins TRBV19 and TRBJ2-3; 10 bases agree with TRBD2. With V trimmed by 6 bases and J by 3 bases, 15 bases remained unmatched. The CDR3 sequence is 18 residues long. Germline assignment: CDR1 LNHDA and CDR2 SQIVND (reference sequence). DNA for the CDR3: TGTGCCAGTAGAGCTAGCGGGAGAGAATGGGGCGGGACAGATACGCAGTATTTT. Amino acid sequence: CASRASGREWGGTDTQYF.

The V gene is TRBV4-1, the J gene TRBJ1-2; TRBD1 might be the D (6 bases). The CDR3 spans 14 residues. CDR1 is MGHRA, CDR2 YSYEKL, per germline. V lost 2 bases and J lost 4, with 11 bases in between. This CDR3 reads CASSQPGHRYGYTF. In DNA, the CDR3 is TGCGCCAGCAGCCAACCGGGACACCGCTATGGCTACACCTTC.

The CDR3 region is CASSRASGRTSSYNEQFF. The CDR3 DNA reads as TGTGCCAGTAGTAGGGCAAGCGGGAGGACGAGCTCCTACAATGAGCAGTTCTTC. The chain couples TRBV19 to TRBJ2-1; 9 bases agree with TRBD2. Germline CDR1 and CDR2: LNHDA and SQIVND (reference sequence). The V gene end was trimmed by 4 bases and the J gene end by 0 bases; junction bases not matched to a gene: 10. This CDR3 is built from 18 residues.

The rearrangement joins TRBV4-2 to TRBJ2-5; TRBD2 aligns across 10 bases. The CDR3 is made up of 17 amino acids. V lost 0 bases, J lost 5 bases, and 9 bases stayed unmatched. Germline V gives CDR1 LGHNA, CDR2 YNFKEQ. This CDR3 is CASSQDGLAGVAETQYF. CDR3 in DNA: TGTGCCAGCAGCCAAGATGGGCTAGCGGGAGTAGCTGAGACCCAGTACTTC.

V usage is TRBV5-1 and J usage is TRBJ2-7; tentative D call: TRBD1 (6 bases). V was shortened by 5 bases and J by 1 base, with 13 bases between the two germline ends. This CDR3 has 14 residues. CDR1 and CDR2 from the germline V gene are SGHRS and YFSETQ. In nucleotides, the CDR3 is TGCGCCAGCAGGTCTGGACAGCCTTCCTACGAGCAGTACTTC. Its translation is CASRSGQPSYEQYF.

The chain recombines TRBV4-2 with TRBJ1-5; D unclear. Germline lookup yields CDR1 LGHNA and CDR2 YNFKEQ. CDR3 length equals 14 residues. Trimming pared 1 base from V and 5 bases from J, leaving 9 bases between. The CDR3 loop is CASSQAAYDQPQHF. The CDR3 DNA reads TGTGCCAGCAGCCAAGCAGCGTACGATCAGCCCCAGCATTTT.

The gene calls are TRBV27 and TRBJ1-2, with TRBD1 as a possible D gene (5 bases). Germline CDR1 is MNHEY and CDR2 is SMNVEV (reference sequence). CDR3 length: 13 residues. Trimming stripped 5 bases from V and 2 bases from J, with 9 bases between. Written as DNA, the CDR3 is TGTGCCAGCAGTACGGACAACAACTATGGCTACACCTTC. Amino acid sequence: CASSTDNNYGYTF.

This clone was picked up a small number of times. Other DNA sequences in this sample translate to the same CDR3. The chain has TRBV7-8 and TRBJ2-7; D is unclear. Between the trimmed V and J ends, which lost 1 base and 4 bases, there was a span of 8 bases. The CDR3 length is 13 residues. Germline CDR1 is SGHVS and CDR2 is FQNEAQ. CDR3 coding DNA: TGTGCCAGCAGCTTAGTATCCCGGTACGAGCAGTACTTC. Protein sequence: CASSLVSRYEQYF.

This clone was seen only a few times. The V gene is TRBV18, the J gene TRBJ2-2, with a weak D call TRBD1 (6 bases). The CDR3 length is 19 residues. Germline CDR1 is KGHSH and CDR2 is LQKENI. Trimming left V 2 bases short and J 1 base short, with 20 bases between. CDR3 residues: CASSPRWRFTRGNTGELFF. The DNA of the CDR3 is TGTGCCAGCTCACCAAGATGGAGGTTTACCAGGGGGAACACCGGGGAGCTGTTTTTT.

CDR3: CASSVSSSGTGELFF. CDR3 sequence (DNA): TGTGCCAGCAGCGTAAGCAGTAGCGGCACCGGGGAGCTGTTTTTT. The chain is built from TRBV9 and TRBJ2-2; D is perhaps TRBD2 (6 bases). CDR1 and CDR2 (germline): SGDLS, YYNGEE. The CDR3 sequence is 15 residues long. V dropped 1 base and J dropped 4 bases, with 11 bases sitting between them.